This T cell receptor beta chain was recorded in a study of T cells expressing NK-cell markers. Across the whole study: HCMV seropositivity characterized seven of the eight sequenced donors, and seronegativity one.

A 5'RACE template switching approach incorporating UMIs was used to make TCR beta cDNA. From its re-call of the 5' RACE reads, TCRdb lists each CDR3 protein once, without DNA. This sample's table reports about 150,000 distinct CDR3 sequences. Germline CDR1 is SGHAT and CDR2 is FQNNGV. The CDR3 consists of 19 residues. The rearrangement uses TRBV11-2 and TRBJ1-5; TCRdb outputs TRBD1, but without DNA this stays unchecked. Sequencing was performed on blood T cells: a sorted CD56 or NKG2C T cell subset, CD4+ or CD8+ T cells, or bulk PBMC T cells (not recorded which). The receptor was isolated from a woman between 50 and 59 years old in good health. The CDR3 here is CASSHGSGTELYSNQPQHF.